These T cell receptor beta chains were read from a single sample in a study of blood T cell repertoires in COVID-19. TCRdb keeps only in-frame clones here, not all; method: immunoSEQ multiplex PCR. In the table there are approximately 250,000 clones, around 83% of which are singletons. Sequencing was performed on peripheral blood. These receptors all come from a woman between 35 and 50 years old who had recovered from COVID-19. The CDR3 runs from the conserved cysteine through the conserved F or W. A D gene is named only where the DNA matches it firmly. The listing skips clone size in some rows; elsewhere it reads once, few, many or a size class.

V gene	clone size	J gene	D gene	CDR3 protein	CDR3 DNA
TRBV10-3	NA	TRBJ2-4	TRBD2	CAISPGLAGTAKNIQYF	TGTGCCATCAGCCCGGGGCTAGCGGGGACAGCCAAAAACATTCAGTACTTC
TRBV4-1	NA	TRBJ2-5	TRBD2	CASSQEGGGGTTPQETQYF	TGCGCCAGCAGCCAAGAAGGAGGCGGCGGGACTACCCCGCAAGAGACCCAGTACTTC
TRBV7-7	NA	TRBJ2-5	NA	CASSFGGAIQETQYF	TGTGCTAGCAGCTTTGGGGGGGCGATACAAGAGACCCAGTACTTC
TRBV7-6	NA	TRBJ1-5	NA	CASSPAPLQPQHF	TGTGCCAGCAGCCCCGCCCCTCTACAGCCCCAGCATTTT
TRBV28	NA	TRBJ1-2	TRBD1	CASNQNSGGVGYTF	TGTGCCAGCAATCAGAACTCAGGGGGCGTGGGCTACACCTTC
TRBV5-5	NA	TRBJ2-3	TRBD2	CASSLASGGVSDTQYF	TGTGCCAGCAGCTTGGCTAGCGGGGGGGTATCAGATACGCAGTATTTT
TRBV7-2	few	TRBJ1-1	NA	CASSLVMNTEAFF	TGTGCCAGCAGCTTAGTTATGAACACTGAAGCTTTCTTT
TRBV6-5	NA	TRBJ2-3	TRBD1	CASSYGDRVNTDTQYF	TGTGCCAGCAGTTATGGAGACAGGGTAAACACAGATACGCAGTATTTT
TRBV6-2/TRBV6-3	NA	TRBJ1-5	NA	CASSAARDQPQHF	TGTGCCAGCAGCGCCGCGAGAGATCAGCCCCAGCATTTT
TRBV14	NA	TRBJ1-2	NA	CASSQDRAGLRYGYTF	TGTGCCAGCAGCCAAGATCGGGCAGGGCTCCGCTATGGCTACACCTTC
TRBV5-1	once	TRBJ1-4	NA	CASSLVGGHNEKLFF	TGCGCCAGCAGCTTGGTTGGCGGCCATAATGAAAAACTGTTTTTT
TRBV7-2	NA	TRBJ2-5	NA	CASSPDTQETQYF	TGTGCCAGCAGCCCCGACACCCAAGAGACCCAGTACTTC
TRBV5-1	NA	TRBJ1-3	NA	CASSLGAGPGNTIYF	TGCGCCAGCAGCTTGGGTGCAGGGCCTGGAAACACCATATATTTT
TRBV6-1	NA	TRBJ2-5	TRBD1	CASSEEVFSGGWEETQYF	TGTGCCAGCAGTGAAGAGGTATTCTCAGGGGGCTGGGAAGAGACCCAGTACTTC
TRBV4-2	few	TRBJ1-2	NA	CASSQEARDYTF	TGTGCCAGCAGCCAAGAGGCACGGGATTACACCTTC
TRBV5-6	NA	TRBJ2-2	NA	CASSAPLGRVSPTGELFF	TGTGCCAGCAGCGCCCCCCTAGGGAGAGTTTCCCCCACCGGGGAGCTGTTTTTT
TRBV5-4	NA	TRBJ2-4	NA	CASRKGTEAKNIQYF	TGTGCCAGCAGAAAAGGGACTGAGGCCAAAAACATTCAGTACTTC
TRBV9	NA	TRBJ2-1	NA	CASSADSDSYNEQFF	TGTGCCAGCAGCGCGGACAGCGACTCCTACAATGAGCAGTTCTTC
TRBV4-1	NA	TRBJ2-7	NA	CASSQDADSTYEQYF	TGCGCCAGCAGCCAAGATGCGGACAGTACCTACGAGCAGTACTTC
TRBV4-3	NA	TRBJ1-2	NA	CASSQEGKGDGYTF	TGCGCCAGCAGCCAAGAGGGGAAAGGGGATGGCTACACCTTC
TRBV5-1	NA	TRBJ1-2	NA	CATDPGNGQSYGYTF	TGCGCCACCGATCCAGGAAACGGACAGAGCTATGGCTACACCTTC
TRBV7-6	NA	TRBJ1-2	NA	CASSLSAGYNYGYTF	TGTGCCAGCAGCTTAAGTGCCGGGTATAACTATGGCTACACCTTC